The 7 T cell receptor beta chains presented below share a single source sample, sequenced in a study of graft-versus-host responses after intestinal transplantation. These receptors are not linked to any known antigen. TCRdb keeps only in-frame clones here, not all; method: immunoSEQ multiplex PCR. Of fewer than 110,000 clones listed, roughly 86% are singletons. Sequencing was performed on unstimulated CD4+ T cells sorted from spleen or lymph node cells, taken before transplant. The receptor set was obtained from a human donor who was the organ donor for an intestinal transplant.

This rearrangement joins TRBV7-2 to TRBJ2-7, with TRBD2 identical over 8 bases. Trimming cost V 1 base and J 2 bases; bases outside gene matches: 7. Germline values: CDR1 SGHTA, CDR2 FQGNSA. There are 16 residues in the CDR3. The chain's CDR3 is CASSLGSGGHTYEQYF. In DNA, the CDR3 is TGTGCCAGCAGCTTAGGCAGCGGGGGCCATACCTACGAGCAGTACTTC.

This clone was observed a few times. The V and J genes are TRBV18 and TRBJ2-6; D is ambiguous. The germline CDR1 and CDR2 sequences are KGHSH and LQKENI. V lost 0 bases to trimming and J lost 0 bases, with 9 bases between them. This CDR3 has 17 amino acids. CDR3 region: CASSPPWQTSGANVLTF. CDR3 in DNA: TGTGCCAGCTCACCACCGTGGCAGACCTCTGGGGCCAACGTCCTGACTTTC.

The CDR3 DNA reads TGTGCCAGCAGCCAAACGTGGACTAGCGGGAGGGACGCCTACAATGAGCAGTTCTTC. Encoded protein: CASSQTWTSGRDAYNEQFF. The chain couples TRBV4-2 to TRBJ2-1; 15 nucleotides line up with TRBD2. CDR3 size: 19 residues. Germline assignment: CDR1 LGHNA and CDR2 YNFKEQ. J was trimmed by 2 bases and V by 2 bases; bases with no gene match: 7.

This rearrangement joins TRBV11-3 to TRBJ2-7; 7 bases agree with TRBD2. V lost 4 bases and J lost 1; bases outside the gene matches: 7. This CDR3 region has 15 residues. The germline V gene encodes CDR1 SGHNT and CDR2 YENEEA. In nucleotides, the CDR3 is TGTGCCAGCAGCTACTGGTATAGCGGGTCCTACGAGCAGTACTTC. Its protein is CASSYWYSGSYEQYF.

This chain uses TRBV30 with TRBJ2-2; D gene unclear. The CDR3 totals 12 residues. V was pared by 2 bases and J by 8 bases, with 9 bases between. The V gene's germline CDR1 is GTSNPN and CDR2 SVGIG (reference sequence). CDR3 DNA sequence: TGTGCCTGGAGTCTGAGCTTGGGGGAGCTGTTTTTT. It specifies CAWSLSLGELFF.

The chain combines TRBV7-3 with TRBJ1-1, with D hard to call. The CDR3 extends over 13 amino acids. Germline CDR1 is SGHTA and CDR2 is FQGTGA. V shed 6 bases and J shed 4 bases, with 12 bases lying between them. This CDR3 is CASSPNEATEAFF. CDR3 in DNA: TGTGCCAGCAGTCCCAACGAGGCCACTGAAGCTTTCTTT.

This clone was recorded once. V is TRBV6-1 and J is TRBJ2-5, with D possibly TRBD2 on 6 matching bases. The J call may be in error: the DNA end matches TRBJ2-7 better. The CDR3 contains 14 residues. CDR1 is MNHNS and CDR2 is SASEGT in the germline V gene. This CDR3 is CASSEGWGLYEQYF. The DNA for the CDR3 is TGTGCCAGCAGTGAAGGGTGGGGACTCTACGAGCAGTACTTC.